The 18 T cell receptor beta chains below all came from one sample that was sequenced in a study of cytomegalovirus exposure and HLA in healthy donors. Vbeta (60) and Jbeta (13) primers were used in the PCR. Assay: immunoSEQ multiplex PCR; the TCRdb copy retains only in-frame clones and omits some. The sample consists of roughly 200,000 clones, 65% to 90% of them appearing once. Sequencing was performed on PBMCs. These receptors were obtained from a woman in her thirties in good health and CMV-seronegative.

This clone was seen more than once but under ten times. V and J are TRBV19 and TRBJ2-7, with a weak D call TRBD1 (5 bases). Germline CDR1 and CDR2: LNHDA and SQIVND (reference sequence). There are 14 residues in the CDR3. V gave up 5 bases and J gave up 2 bases, with 13 bases separating them. The CDR3 coding sequence is TGTGCCAGTAGTCACCCCGACAGAGCCTACGAGCAGTACTTC. It codes for CASSHPDRAYEQYF.

The chain links TRBV27 to TRBJ1-5; D not certain. CDR1 is MNHEY, CDR2 SMNVEV, per germline (reference sequence). Trimming stripped 0 bases from V and 4 bases from J, with 4 bases between. The CDR3 covers 13 residues. The CDR3 sequence is CASSLSANQPQHF. The CDR3 DNA sequence: TGTGCCAGCAGTTTATCAGCGAATCAGCCCCAGCATTTT.

The chain carries TRBV10-3 and TRBJ2-5; D unresolved. Germline assignment: CDR1 ENHRY and CDR2 SYGVKD. V was shortened by 8 bases and J by 5 bases, with 15 bases between the two germline ends. CDR3 length: 13 residues. CDR3 in DNA: TGTGCCATCGAGGATAGCCGAACGGAGACCCAGTACTTC. This encodes CAIEDSRTETQYF.

CDR3 bases: TGTGCCAGCAGCCAAGAACTAGCTACCATAAGCTCCTACAATGAGCAGTTCTTC. As protein: CASSQELATISSYNEQFF. The genes are TRBV4-2 and TRBJ2-1; D may be TRBD2 (6 bases). Germline values: CDR1 LGHNA, CDR2 YNFKEQ. This CDR3 comprises 18 residues. The V gene lost 0 bases and the J gene lost 0 bases, with 15 bases spanning the gap.

The chain recombines TRBV6-5 with TRBJ2-7; 8 bases agree with TRBD2. The germline CDR1 and CDR2 sequences are MNHEY and SVGAGI. This CDR3 spans 14 amino acids. The V gene end was trimmed by 6 bases and the J gene end by 6 bases; junction bases not matched to a gene: 10. The CDR3, as DNA: TGTGCCAGCAGCTATATAGCGGGAAACAGCGAGCAGTACTTC. Its translation is CASSYIAGNSEQYF.

The CDR3 bases are TGTGCCAGCAGCAAAGGACAGGGGCGCTTCGTAGGCACCGGGGAGCTGTTTTTT. The encoded protein is CASSKGQGRFVGTGELFF. The chain combines TRBV21-1 with TRBJ2-2; TRBD1, as called in the table, went unchecked against the DNA. TRBV21-1 is labeled a pseudogene. This CDR3 is 18 amino acids long.

The sample holds one count of this clone. This chain connects TRBV11-2 to TRBJ2-2, with 7 positions matching TRBD2. Germline trimming cut 5 bases from V and 4 bases from J; bases unmatched to any gene: 4. CDR1 and CDR2 (germline): SGHAT, FQNNGV. This CDR3 has 14 residues. In DNA, the CDR3 is TGTGCCAGCAGCGGCGGGAGAGGCACCGGGGAGCTGTTTTTT. Amino acid sequence: CASSGGRGTGELFF.

This rearrangement joins TRBV28 to TRBJ1-2; 7 positions match TRBD1. The CDR3 consists of 14 residues. V shed 5 bases and J 2 bases; nucleotides not matched to a gene: 5. Germline V CDR1 and CDR2: MDHEN, SYDVKM. The CDR3 loop is CASSRQGRNYGYTF. DNA of the CDR3: TGTGCCAGCAGTCGACAGGGCAGGAACTATGGCTACACCTTC.

As DNA, the CDR3 is TGTGCCAGTGAAGACAGGGGATATAGCAATCAGCCCCAGCATTTT. Translating gives CASEDRGYSNQPQHF. The V and J genes are TRBV19 and TRBJ1-5, with 8 bases that match TRBD1. Germline V gene lookup returns CDR1 LNHDA and CDR2 SQIVND (reference sequence). The CDR3 covers 15 residues. J lost 0 bases, V lost 8 bases, and 6 bases had no gene match.

The chain is built from TRBV25-1 and TRBJ1-1; TRBD1 is a possible D gene (6 bases). Germline V lookup: CDR1 MGHDK, CDR2 SYGVNS. CDR3 size: 15 residues. Trimming cost V 2 bases and J 0 bases, with 10 bases left between them. Written as DNA, the CDR3 is TGTGCCAGCAGTGAAGCGGGGGACATGAACACTGAAGCTTTCTTT. Residues: CASSEAGDMNTEAFF.

The chain joins TRBV6-1 to TRBJ2-7, with 8 bases lining up with TRBD2. With V trimmed by 8 bases and J by 4 bases, 7 bases remained unmatched. CDR1 is MNHNS and CDR2 is SASEGT in the germline V gene. This CDR3 contains 13 residues. CDR3 sequence (DNA): TGTGCCAGCGCTCGAACGGGAGGGTACGAGCAGTACTTC. This sequence encodes CASARTGGYEQYF.

This chain links TRBV18 with TRBJ2-7; 7 nucleotides agree with TRBD1. After removal of 0 bases from V and 4 bases from J, the junction contained 3 bases not matched to a gene. The CDR3 spans 14 residues. Germline CDR1 KGHSH, CDR2 LQKENI. The DNA for the CDR3 is TGTGCCAGCTCACCACCGTTCAGGGGGTACGAGCAGTACTTC. Translating it yields CASSPPFRGYEQYF.

This chain joins TRBV28 and TRBJ1-2, with TRBD1 identical over 7 bases. Germline CDR1 reads MDHEN; CDR2 reads SYDVKM. This CDR3 spans 14 amino acids. The ends lost 3 bases at V and 10 bases at J; junction bases unmatched: 11. The CDR3 loop reads CASSLGQTPIAYTF. The CDR3 region has the DNA TGTGCCAGCAGTTTGGGACAGACACCTATTGCCTACACCTTC.

The chain uses TRBV10-3 and TRBJ2-7; D uncertain. The germline V gene has CDR1 ENHRY and CDR2 SYGVKD. The CDR3 extends over 11 amino acids. Trimming pared 10 bases from V and 4 bases from J, leaving 11 bases between. The CDR3, as DNA: TGTGCCACCACAGCTGGGTACGAGCAGTACTTC. This sequence encodes CATTAGYEQYF.

The rearrangement uses TRBV5-1 and TRBJ2-3, with D possibly being TRBD1 (6 bases). This CDR3 spans 13 amino acids. The germline V gene has CDR1 SGHRS and CDR2 YFSETQ. V was cut by 5 bases and J by 3 bases, with 10 bases left in between. CDR3 in DNA: TGCGCCAGCAGGCCCAGGGGTACAGATACGCAGTATTTT. Its translation: CASRPRGTDTQYF. Full variable domain (remainder filled in from reference TRBV5-1 and TRBJ2-3): KAGVTQTPRYLIKTRGQQVTLSCSPISGHRSVSWYQQTPGQGLQFLFEYFSETQRNKGNFPGRFSGRQFSNSRSEMNVSTLELGDSALYLCASRPRGTDTQYFGPGTRLTVL.

The V gene is TRBV30, the J gene TRBJ2-1; 11 bases fit TRBD2. V lost 2 bases, J lost 7 bases, and 7 bases stayed unmatched. Germline-derived CDR1 and CDR2 are GTSNPN and SVGIG (reference sequence). CDR3 size: 15 residues. CDR3 in amino acids: CAWSLSGGARNEQFF. The CDR3, as DNA: TGTGCCTGGAGTCTTAGCGGGGGGGCCCGGAATGAGCAGTTCTTC.

The chain couples TRBV28 to TRBJ2-7; unclear D gene. The CDR3 runs to 12 residues. V was shortened by 3 bases and J by 3 bases, with 6 bases between the two germline ends. Germline CDR1 and CDR2: MDHEN and SYDVKM. The CDR3, as DNA: TGTGCCAGCAGTTTTCCGGGCTACGAGCAGTACTTC. This sequence encodes CASSFPGYEQYF.

The rearrangement links TRBV5-1 to TRBJ2-6, with D tentatively TRBD1 (5 bases). In germline, CDR1 is SGHRS, CDR2 YFSETQ. The CDR3 is 18 amino acids. V was trimmed by 4 bases and J by 0 bases, leaving 17 bases between them. CDR3 in DNA: TGCGCCAGCAGCCCCTCCGGCAGGGAACTCTCTGGGGCCAACGTCCTGACTTTC. As protein: CASSPSGRELSGANVLTF.